The 30 T cell receptor beta chains given below trace back to one sample, sequenced in a study of patients and donors after allogeneic stem cell transplantation. TCRdb passed the RT-PCR reads through MiXCR, listing each CDR3 protein once. The sample includes about a million distinct CDR3 sequences, approximately 18% of them seen just once. The specimen sequenced was blood, either unsorted or a sorted T cell fraction (not recorded which). The receptors originated from a human donor who was either an allogeneic HSCT recipient or a stem cell or donor lymphocyte infusion donor (not recorded which). It is not recorded whose cells these are; they may come from a transplant donor.

The chain links TRBV20-1 to TRBJ2-3, with 7 bases that match TRBD1. Trimming removed 3 bases from V and 3 bases from J; junction bases left unmatched: 9. Looked up from germline, CDR1 is DFQATT and CDR2 is SNEGSKA (reference sequence). The CDR3 sequence is 15 residues long. The chain's CDR3 is CSARDRQGGTDTQYF. The CDR3 coding sequence is TGCAGTGCTAGGGACAGACAGGGTGGAACAGATACGCAGTATTTT.

The V and J genes are TRBV6-1 and TRBJ2-3; D remains ambiguous. There are 16 residues in the CDR3. V gave up 7 bases and J gave up 8 bases, with 25 bases separating them. CDR1 and CDR2 (germline): MNHNS, SASEGT. CDR3: CASTPQGGSLVTTQYF. The DNA of the CDR3 is TGTGCCAGCACCCCCCAAGGCGGCTCCTTGGTGACTACGCAGTATTTT.

The rearrangement links TRBV12-3 or TRBV12-4 to TRBJ2-2; D is ambiguous. The CDR3 loop spans 18 amino acids. Trimming left V 5 bases short and J 0 bases short, with 19 bases between. The CDR3 is CASSPPPGRLPNTGELFF. CDR3 DNA: TGTGCCAGCAGTCCCCCTCCCGGCAGGTTACCGAACACCGGGGAGCTGTTTTTT.

This clonotype has just a few counts. This chain connects TRBV9 to TRBJ1-4; D is undetermined. This CDR3 has 14 residues. Between the trimmed V and J ends, which lost 3 bases and 4 bases, there was a span of 10 bases. The germline V gene encodes CDR1 SGDLS and CDR2 YYNGEE. Here the CDR3 reads CASSAMGGNEKLFF. The CDR3 DNA follows: TGTGCCAGCAGCGCGATGGGTGGTAATGAAAAACTGTTTTTT.

This clonotype has ten or more counts. The V and J genes are TRBV12-3 or TRBV12-4 and TRBJ1-1; no firm D call. CDR3 length: 12 amino acids. Deletions cut 8 bases from V and 1 base from J, with 8 bases between. For the CDR3, the DNA is TGTGCCAGCTGGTGGGGGAACACTGAAGCTTTCTTT. Translating it yields CASWWGNTEAFF.

This clonotype occurred many times. V is TRBV12-3 or TRBV12-4 and J is TRBJ1-1; 8 bases agree with TRBD1. J lost 1 base, V lost 6 bases, and 4 bases had no gene match. The CDR3 has 14 amino acids. For the CDR3, the DNA is TGTGCCAGCAGATCAGGGGGCGCGAACACTGAAGCTTTCTTT. It specifies CASRSGGANTEAFF.

The chain recombines TRBV3-1 with TRBJ2-7; TRBD1 matches at 7 bases. The CDR3 has 11 amino acids. V lost 7 bases to trimming and J lost 6 bases; unmatched junction nucleotides: 3. CDR1 is LGHDT and CDR2 is YNNKEL in the germline V gene (reference sequence). The CDR3 DNA reads as TGTGCCAGCAAAGGGACAGCCGAGCAGTACTTC. Translation gives CASKGTAEQYF.

This clonotype was seen a few times. The rearrangement joins TRBV10-3 to TRBJ2-5; 10 nucleotides agree with TRBD1. V shed 7 bases, J shed 5 bases, and the junction held 4 bases outside the gene matches. The CDR3 spans 13 residues. In germline, CDR1 is ENHRY, CDR2 SYGVKD. CDR3 amino acids: CAIKGTGVETQYF. The CDR3 region has the DNA TGTGCCATCAAAGGGACAGGGGTCGAGACCCAGTACTTC.

This clonotype was seen a handful of times. The chain carries TRBV9 and TRBJ1-6; weak D call: TRBD1 (6 bases). Germline V lookup: CDR1 SGDLS, CDR2 YYNGEE. This CDR3 has 14 amino acids. Trimming took 3 bases from V and 5 from J, leaving 9 bases between them. The CDR3 protein is CASSAGDNNSPLHF. The CDR3 DNA is TGTGCCAGCAGCGCCGGGGACAATAATTCACCCCTCCACTTT.

This clonotype was counted between two and nine times. The genes are TRBV5-1 and TRBJ2-3; no reliable D call. The V and J ends lost 4 bases and 7 bases respectively, with 19 bases between them. There are 15 residues in the CDR3. Germline CDR1 reads SGHRS; CDR2 reads YFSETQ. The CDR3 here is CASSPQEPSINTQYF. CDR3 bases: TGCGCCAGCAGCCCTCAAGAGCCGTCGATTAATACGCAGTATTTT.

This chain uses TRBV4-2 with TRBJ2-3, with 7 bases lining up with TRBD2. The CDR3 spans 20 residues. Germline V gives CDR1 LGHNA, CDR2 YNFKEQ. V dropped 0 bases and J dropped 2; count of bases not matched to a gene: 17. CDR3 in amino acids: CASSQESGGRLMQHTDTQYF. The CDR3 DNA sequence: TGTGCCAGCAGCCAAGAGTCGGGGGGAAGACTTATGCAGCACACAGATACGCAGTATTTT.

This clonotype showed up just a few times. V is TRBV2 and J is TRBJ2-6; D gene uncertain. Germline values: CDR1 SNHLY, CDR2 FYNNEI. Between the trimmed V and J ends, which lost 8 bases and 0 bases, there was a span of 11 bases. The CDR3 loop spans 15 amino acids. CDR3 sequence reads: CASQSRDSGANVLTF. The CDR3 DNA reads as TGTGCCAGCCAATCACGAGACTCTGGGGCCAACGTCCTGACTTTC.

The chain links TRBV20-1 to TRBJ2-1; TRBD2 matches 10 bases. V lost 5 bases to trimming and J lost 10 bases; unmatched junction nucleotides: 11. The CDR3 runs 14 residues. The germline V gene encodes CDR1 DFQATT and CDR2 SNEGSKA (reference sequence). CDR3 sequence reads: CSAYLAGVGWEQFF. The CDR3 nucleotides read TGCAGTGCTTACCTAGCGGGGGTCGGTTGGGAGCAGTTCTTC.

This chain uses TRBV3-1 with TRBJ2-1; TRBD1 matches at 7 bases. The CDR3 has 17 residues. Germline-derived CDR1 and CDR2 are LGHDT and YNNKEL (reference sequence). Losses at the gene ends were 6 bases for V and 7 bases for J; bases not matched to a gene: 18. The CDR3 nucleotides are TGTGCCAGCAGGTCCGGGACAGAAAGCCTCCTCGGGAATGAGCAGTTCTTC. Translated: CASRSGTESLLGNEQFF.

CDR3 coding DNA: TGTGCCAGCAGTCAGACCATTTGGGCGGGGCGCACAGATACGCAGTATTTT. Encoded protein: CASSQTIWAGRTDTQYF. The V call is TRBV6-2 or TRBV6-3, the J call TRBJ2-3, with a tentative D call TRBD2 (6 bases). CDR3 length equals 17 residues. The germline V gene encodes CDR1 MNHEY and CDR2 SVGEGT. The V end was cut by 5 bases, the J end by 1 base, with 19 bases between.

This clonotype was counted ten times or more. The chain links TRBV25-1 to TRBJ2-1, with TRBD1 as a possible D gene (5 bases). V lost 1 base and J 8 bases, leaving 12 bases between the germline ends. CDR1 is MGHDK and CDR2 is SYGVNS in the germline V gene. The CDR3 sequence is 14 residues long. Here the CDR3 reads CASSEFGARDEQFF. CDR3 in DNA: TGTGCCAGCAGTGAATTCGGCGCCAGGGATGAGCAGTTCTTC.

The table lists this clonotype with many counts. The chain couples TRBV5-6 to TRBJ1-3; D is undetermined. Looked up from germline, CDR1 is SGHDT and CDR2 is YYEEEE. The CDR3 contains 12 residues. Trimming pared 7 bases from V and 3 bases from J, leaving 8 bases between. This CDR3 is CASHSVGNTIYF. DNA for the CDR3: TGTGCCAGCCACTCTGTTGGAAACACCATATATTTT.

This clonotype was recorded only once. J is TRBJ2-7 and V is TRBV7-9; TRBD2 matches 9 bases. V gave up 5 bases and J gave up 2 bases; unmatched junction bases: 7. This CDR3 has 15 residues. Germline CDR1 reads SEHNR; CDR2 reads FQNEAQ (reference sequence). CDR3 coding DNA: TGTGCCAGCAGCCCGTGGACTAGCGATCCCTACGAGCAGTACTTC. Translated: CASSPWTSDPYEQYF.

This clonotype came up many times. The chain joins TRBV5-1 to TRBJ2-7; 7 bases align to TRBD1. The CDR3 runs to 14 residues. Germline CDR1 SGHRS, CDR2 YFSETQ. Germline trimming cut 0 bases from V and 2 bases from J; bases unmatched to any gene: 2. DNA of the CDR3: TGCGCCAGCAGCTTGGGGGACAGCCCCTACGAGCAGTACTTC. Translating gives CASSLGDSPYEQYF.

Only a few counts were recorded for this clonotype. J is TRBJ1-3 and V is TRBV6-5; no clear D. From germline, CDR1 is MNHEY and CDR2 SVGAGI. V was shortened by 0 bases and J by 7 bases, with 13 bases between the two germline ends. The CDR3 totals 15 residues. The CDR3 spells CASSYSAGIGNTIYF. As DNA, the CDR3 is TGTGCCAGCAGTTACTCCGCGGGGATAGGGAACACCATATATTTT.

The V and J genes are TRBV12-3 or TRBV12-4 and TRBJ2-6; D not certain. CDR3 length equals 16 residues. Deletions cut 7 bases from V and 0 bases from J, with 13 bases between. The CDR3, as DNA: TGTGCCAGCACCCCTTACCAGATCTCTGGGGCCAACGTCCTGACTTTC. It translates to CASTPYQISGANVLTF.

The rearrangement links TRBV24-1 to TRBJ2-1; 16 bases are a match to TRBD2. Germline-derived CDR1 and CDR2 are KGHDR and SFDVKD. V shed 4 bases and J 9 bases; nucleotides not matched to a gene: 11. This CDR3 has 18 residues. For the CDR3, the DNA is TGTGCCACCAGTGACGCCAAACCGGGACTAGCGGGAGGGACTGAGCAGTTCTTC. It encodes CATSDAKPGLAGGTEQFF.

The chain employs TRBV18 and TRBJ1-1; 8 positions agree with TRBD1. This CDR3 has 13 residues. V shed 8 bases and J 6 bases; nucleotides not matched to a gene: 8. The germline gives CDR1 KGHSH, CDR2 LQKENI. CDR3: CASLRQGLPEAFF. The CDR3, as DNA: TGTGCCAGCCTTCGACAGGGGTTACCTGAAGCTTTCTTT.

This rearrangement joins TRBV5-1 to TRBJ2-2, with TRBD1 as a possible D gene (5 bases). Germline assignment: CDR1 SGHRS and CDR2 YFSETQ. Between the trimmed V and J ends, which lost 2 bases and 0 bases, there was a span of 8 bases. This CDR3 spans 15 amino acids. CDR3 residues: CASSFSTANTGELFF. DNA for the CDR3: TGCGCCAGCAGCTTCTCGACAGCGAACACCGGGGAGCTGTTTTTT.

The chain has TRBV20-1 and TRBJ2-5, with D perhaps TRBD2 (6 bases). V dropped 3 bases and J dropped 6 bases, with 11 bases sitting between them. CDR1 and CDR2 from the germline V gene are DFQATT and SNEGSKA (reference sequence). The CDR3 runs 12 residues. The CDR3 loop reads CSASPRGKTQYF. As DNA, the CDR3 is TGCAGTGCTAGTCCCCGGGGGAAGACCCAGTACTTC.

In its sample, this clonotype was seen a few times. CDR3 nucleotides: TGTGCCAGCTCACCGGGGTACGGGAGCGATACGCAGTATTTT. This gives the protein CASSPGYGSDTQYF. The chain employs TRBV18 and TRBJ2-3, with D possibly being TRBD2 (6 bases). V was clipped by 3 bases and J by 6 bases, with 13 bases between them. Looked up from germline, CDR1 is KGHSH and CDR2 is LQKENI. CDR3 length: 14 amino acids.

The chain uses TRBV12-3 or TRBV12-4 and TRBJ1-2, with D perhaps matching TRBD1 (6 bases). The V end lost 3 bases, the J end lost 7 bases, and 9 bases lay between the germline ends. The CDR3 totals 12 residues. CDR3 DNA: TGTGCCAGCAGTTTTAAGGGGGGTGGCTACACCTTC. Protein sequence: CASSFKGGGYTF.

The chain combines TRBV2 with TRBJ2-7; possibly TRBD1 for D (6 bases). Germline V gene data show CDR1 as SNHLY and CDR2 as FYNNEI. CDR3 length equals 15 residues. Trimming took 6 bases from V and 0 from J, leaving 15 bases between them. The CDR3 nucleotides read TGTGCCAGCAGCCCAATGGACAGCCTCTCCTACGAGCAGTACTTC. Its translation is CASSPMDSLSYEQYF.

This clonotype was counted ten times or more. V usage is TRBV3-1 and J usage is TRBJ2-7; TRBD2 matches at 8 bases. The V gene end was trimmed by 3 bases and the J gene end by 3 bases; junction bases not matched to a gene: 7. Germline lookup yields CDR1 LGHDT and CDR2 YNNKEL (reference sequence). The CDR3 totals 15 residues. In DNA, the CDR3 is TGTGCCAGCAGCCAGATGGGACTAGTCGGCTACGAGCAGTACTTC. Translation: CASSQMGLVGYEQYF.

The V and J genes are TRBV7-2 and TRBJ2-1; 7 nucleotides align to TRBD1. The germline V gene encodes CDR1 SGHTA and CDR2 FQGNSA. J lost 6 bases, V lost 1 base, and 12 bases had no gene match. This CDR3 is 17 amino acids long. CDR3 amino acids: CASSLVNDRVASNEQFF. Written as DNA, the CDR3 is TGTGCCAGCAGCTTAGTCAATGACAGGGTGGCTAGCAATGAGCAGTTCTTC. The complete variable domain, with remaining parts taken from reference TRBV7-2 and TRBJ2-1, reads GAGVSQSPSNKVTEKGKDVELRCDPISGHTALYWYRQSLGQGLEFLIYFQGNSAPDKSGLPSDRFSAERTGGSVSTLTIQRTQQEDSAVYLCASSLVNDRVASNEQFFGPGTRLTVL.